A single sample gave rise to the 15 T cell receptor beta chains below, sequenced in a study of T cell repertoires in cytomegalovirus infection. The antigens these receptors bind are not known. TCRdb passed the reads through MiXCR, listing each CDR3 protein once. The table lists fewer than 1,000,000 distinct CDR3 sequences, approximately 31% of them singletons, with roughly an eighth in the top ten. The starting material was cultured CD8+ T cells from PBMCs, obtained from culture after CMV antigen stimulation. These receptors came from a human donor in good health (CMV status not recorded). Some clones in this sample may be carry-over from other donors' samples.

This sequence joins TRBV7-8 and TRBJ2-1; 12 bases are shared with TRBD2. This CDR3 has 15 residues. The V segment lost 4 bases and the J segment 8 bases; nucleotides outside the gene matches: 6. The germline V gene encodes CDR1 SGHVS and CDR2 FQNEAQ. CDR3 residues: CASSSLAGGNYEQFF. The DNA for the CDR3 is TGTGCCAGCAGCTCGCTAGCGGGGGGGAATTATGAGCAGTTCTTC.

V and J are TRBV20-1 and TRBJ1-1; 9 positions match TRBD1. Germline V gene data show CDR1 as DFQATT and CDR2 as SNEGSKA (reference sequence). The CDR3 extends over 14 amino acids. The J segment lost 4 bases and the V segment lost 4 bases, leaving 7 bases of the junction unmatched. CDR3 protein: CSAILGQGITEAFF. The CDR3 nucleotides are TGCAGTGCTATTCTCGGACAGGGGATCACTGAAGCTTTCTTT.

This clonotype was seen a few times. This rearrangement joins TRBV5-6 to TRBJ2-7; 10 nucleotides match TRBD1. Per the germline V gene, CDR1 is SGHDT and CDR2 is YYEEEE. This CDR3 is built from 15 residues. With 7 bases clipped from V and 1 base from J, the junction kept 8 bases outside the gene matches. CDR3 sequence reads: CASGSPGQGSYEQYF. DNA of the CDR3: TGTGCCAGCGGGTCTCCGGGACAGGGGTCCTACGAGCAGTACTTC.

As concerns this clonotype: This may come from a read error, since a much larger clone is one base off. The chain joins TRBV5-6 to TRBJ1-2; D is unresolved. The ends were cut back, 0 bases at V and 4 bases at J, with 10 bases in the middle. The CDR3 consists of 14 residues. CDR1 is SGHDT, CDR2 YYEEEE, per germline. The CDR3 DNA reads TGTGCCAGCAGCTTGGGCAGGACCGTCTATGGCTACACCTTC. Translated: CASSLGRTVYGYTF.

This clonotype was found a few times. V and J are TRBV7-2 and TRBJ2-7, with TRBD2 matching 9 bases. Trimming cost V 0 bases and J 3 bases; bases outside gene matches: 6. Germline V gene data show CDR1 as SGHTA and CDR2 as FQGNSA. This CDR3 spans 16 amino acids. The CDR3 DNA reads TGTGCCAGCAGCTTAGCGGTTAGCGGGGGAAACTACGAGCAGTACTTC. The encoded protein is CASSLAVSGGNYEQYF.

The chain recombines TRBV15 with TRBJ1-4; D may be TRBD1 (5 bases). The CDR3 loop spans 15 amino acids. V was trimmed by 0 bases and J by 8 bases, leaving 13 bases between them. The germline V gene has CDR1 LNHNV and CDR2 YYDKDF (reference sequence). This chain's CDR3 is CATSREGGVTEKLFF. Written as DNA, the CDR3 is TGTGCCACCAGCAGAGAGGGGGGGGTCACCGAAAAACTGTTTTTT.

This clonotype was found a few times. The V and J genes are TRBV6-2 or TRBV6-3 and TRBJ2-7; no definite D call. The CDR3 is 11 residues long. Trimming took 7 bases from V and 3 from J, leaving 7 bases between them. Germline-derived CDR1 and CDR2 are MNHEY and SVGEGT. CDR3 residues: CASTNGYEQYV. The DNA of the CDR3 is TGTGCCAGCACGAATGGCTACGAGCAGTACGTC.

This clonotype was recorded at least ten times. This chain uses TRBV4-1 with TRBJ2-1, with TRBD2 as a possible D gene (6 bases). The V gene lost 5 bases and the J gene lost 1 base, with 9 bases spanning the gap. CDR3 length: 14 amino acids. Germline-derived CDR1 and CDR2 are MGHRA and YSYEKL. The CDR3 here is CASSVRGSYNEQFF. DNA of the CDR3: TGCGCCAGCAGCGTCCGGGGGTCCTACAATGAGCAGTTCTTC.

The chain carries TRBV7-9 and TRBJ2-7, with D possibly matching TRBD1 (5 bases). The V gene's germline CDR1 is SEHNR and CDR2 FQNEAQ (reference sequence). The CDR3 is 14 amino acids. Trimming shortened V by 3 bases and J by 5 bases, and 14 bases separated the two germline ends. The CDR3: CASSFADSSDEQYF. The CDR3 DNA reads TGTGCCAGCAGCTTTGCAGACAGCAGCGACGAGCAGTACTTC.

The DNA for the CDR3 is TGTGCCAGCAGCTTAGTTCGGTTTGAATCAGGGGTAGCTGGAAACACCATATATTTT. Translating gives CASSLVRFESGVAGNTIYF. The rearrangement uses TRBV7-6 and TRBJ1-3, with D perhaps TRBD1 (6 bases). V dropped 1 base and J dropped 2 bases, with 21 bases sitting between them. The length of the CDR3 is 19 residues. Germline CDR1 SGHVS, CDR2 FNYEAQ.

This clonotype was seen more than once but under ten times. The V call is TRBV6-2 or TRBV6-3, the J call TRBJ2-1, with 8 bases fitting TRBD2. Germline assignment: CDR1 MNHEY and CDR2 SVGEGT. V was pared by 7 bases and J by 3 bases, with 8 bases of the junction left unmatched. CDR3 length: 15 residues. CDR3 coding DNA: TGTGCCAGCACCCCCCGGGGGGGGGGCTACAATGAGCAGTTCTTC. Residues: CASTPRGGGYNEQFF.

This clonotype was counted a few times. V usage is TRBV4-3 and J usage is TRBJ2-1; the D gene could be TRBD1 or TRBD2 (6 bases each). The V end lost 0 bases, the J end lost 6 bases, and 15 bases lay between the germline ends. There are 16 residues in the CDR3. Germline CDR1 LGHNA, CDR2 YSLEER. The CDR3 DNA follows: TGCGCCAGCAGCCAAGATCGGGGGCCCCCGTTCAATGAGCAGTTCTTC. Protein product: CASSQDRGPPFNEQFF.

This clonotype was picked up many times. This chain joins TRBV6-1 and TRBJ2-4; TRBD1 matches at 7 bases. The CDR3 has 15 amino acids. V lost 4 bases to trimming and J lost 6 bases; unmatched junction nucleotides: 9. The germline gives CDR1 MNHNS, CDR2 SASEGT. As DNA, the CDR3 is TGTGCCAGCAGTGCAAGACAGGGCACAGGAAACATTCAGTACTTC. This gives the protein CASSARQGTGNIQYF.

This clonotype appeared a few times. The chain carries TRBV2 and TRBJ2-2; D gene uncertain. Germline V gives CDR1 SNHLY, CDR2 FYNNEI. CDR3 length: 13 amino acids. V shed 3 bases and J shed 3 bases, with 5 bases lying between them. CDR3 sequence: CASSETDTGELFF. The DNA for the CDR3 is TGTGCCAGCAGTGAGACGGACACCGGGGAGCTGTTTTTT. The entire variable domain, with the rest obtained from reference TRBV2 and TRBJ2-2, is as follows: EPEVTQTPSHQVTQMGQEVILRCVPISNHLYFYWYRQILGQKVEFLVSFYNNEISEKSEIFDDQFSVERPDGSNFTLKIRSTKLEDSAMYFCASSETDTGELFFGEGSRLTVL.

V is TRBV4-1 and J is TRBJ1-1, with D uncertain. Trimming shortened V by 2 bases and J by 6 bases, and 10 bases separated the two germline ends. Per the germline V gene, CDR1 is MGHRA and CDR2 is YSYEKL. The CDR3 runs to 13 residues. CDR3 sequence: CASSQLGRAEAFF. In DNA, the CDR3 is TGCGCCAGCAGCCAACTGGGGAGGGCTGAAGCTTTCTTT.